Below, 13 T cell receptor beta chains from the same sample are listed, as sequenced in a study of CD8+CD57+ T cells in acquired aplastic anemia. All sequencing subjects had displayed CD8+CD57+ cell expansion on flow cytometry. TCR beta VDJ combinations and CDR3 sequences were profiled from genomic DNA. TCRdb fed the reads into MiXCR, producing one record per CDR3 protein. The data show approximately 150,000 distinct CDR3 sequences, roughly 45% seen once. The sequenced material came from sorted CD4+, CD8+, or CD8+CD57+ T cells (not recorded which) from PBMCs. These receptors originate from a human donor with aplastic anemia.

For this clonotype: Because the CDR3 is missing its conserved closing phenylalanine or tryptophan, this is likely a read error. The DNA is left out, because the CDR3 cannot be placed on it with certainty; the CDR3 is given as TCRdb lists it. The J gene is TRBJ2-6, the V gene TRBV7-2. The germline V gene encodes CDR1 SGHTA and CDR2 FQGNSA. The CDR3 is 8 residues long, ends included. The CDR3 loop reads CASSLETS.

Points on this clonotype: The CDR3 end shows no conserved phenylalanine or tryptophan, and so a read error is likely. CDR3 nucleotides: TGTGCCACCAGTGACACAGGTAGGGCTCAGCCCCAGCATCTT. Translated: CATSDTGRAQPQHL. V usage is TRBV24-1 and J usage is TRBJ1-5, with D possibly TRBD1 on 5 matching bases. CDR3 length: 14 amino acids. V was cut by 4 bases and J by 6 bases, with 12 bases left in between. Germline V gene lookup returns CDR1 KGHDR and CDR2 SFDVKD.

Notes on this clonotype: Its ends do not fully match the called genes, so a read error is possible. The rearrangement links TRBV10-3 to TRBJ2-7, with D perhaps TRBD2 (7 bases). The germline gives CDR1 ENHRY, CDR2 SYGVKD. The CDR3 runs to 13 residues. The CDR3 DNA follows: TGTGCCTCCGGAAGGGGGGGGCATGACGAGCATTACTTC. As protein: CASGRGGHDEHYF.

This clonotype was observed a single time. This CDR3 reads CAISGTTDGYTF. The CDR3 DNA sequence: TGTGCCATCAGTGGTACGACAGACGGCTACACCTTC. V usage is TRBV10-3 and J usage is TRBJ1-2; a possible D gene is TRBD1 (5 bases). Germline V gives CDR1 ENHRY, CDR2 SYGVKD. This CDR3 comprises 12 residues. V was clipped by 4 bases and J by 8 bases, with 11 bases between them.

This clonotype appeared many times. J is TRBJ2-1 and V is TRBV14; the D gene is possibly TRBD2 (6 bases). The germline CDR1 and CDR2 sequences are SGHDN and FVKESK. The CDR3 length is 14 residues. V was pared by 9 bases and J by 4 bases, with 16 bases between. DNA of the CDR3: TGTGCCAGTCGGGAGCTGGGACCTTACAATGAGCAGTTCTTC. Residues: CASRELGPYNEQFF.

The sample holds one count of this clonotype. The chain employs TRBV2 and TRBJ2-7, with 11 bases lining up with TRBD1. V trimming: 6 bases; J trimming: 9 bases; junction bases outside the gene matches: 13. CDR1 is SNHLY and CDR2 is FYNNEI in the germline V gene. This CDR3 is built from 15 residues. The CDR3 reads CASRVSGQGVGGQYF. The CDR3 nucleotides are TGTGCCAGCAGAGTTTCGGGACAGGGGGTCGGAGGGCAGTACTTC.

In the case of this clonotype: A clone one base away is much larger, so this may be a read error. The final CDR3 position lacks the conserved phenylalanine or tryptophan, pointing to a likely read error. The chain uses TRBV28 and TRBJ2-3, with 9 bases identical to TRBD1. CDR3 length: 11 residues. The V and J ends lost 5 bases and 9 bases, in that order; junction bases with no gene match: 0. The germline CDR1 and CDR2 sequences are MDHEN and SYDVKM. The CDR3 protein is CASSTGGTQYL. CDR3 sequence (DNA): TGTGCCAGCAGTACAGGGGGCACGCAGTATCTT.

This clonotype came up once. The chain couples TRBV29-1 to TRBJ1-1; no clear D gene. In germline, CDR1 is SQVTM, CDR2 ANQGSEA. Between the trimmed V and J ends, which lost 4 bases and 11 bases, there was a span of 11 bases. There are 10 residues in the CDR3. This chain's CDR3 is CSVVVSGAFF. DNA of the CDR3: TGCAGCGTTGTAGTTAGTGGGGCTTTCTTT.

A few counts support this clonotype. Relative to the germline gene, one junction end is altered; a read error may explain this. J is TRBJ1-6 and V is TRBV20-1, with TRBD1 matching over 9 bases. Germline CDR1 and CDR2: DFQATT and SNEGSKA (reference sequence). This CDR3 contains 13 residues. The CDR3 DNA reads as TGCAGTGCCAGAGGGACAGGGAATTCACCCCTCCACTTT. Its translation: CSARGTGNSPLHF.

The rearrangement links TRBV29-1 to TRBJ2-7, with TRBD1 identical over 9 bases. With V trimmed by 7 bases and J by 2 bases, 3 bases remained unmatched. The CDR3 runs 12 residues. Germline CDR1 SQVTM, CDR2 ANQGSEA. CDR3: CSGQGETYEQYF. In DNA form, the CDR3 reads TGCAGCGGACAGGGGGAAACCTACGAGCAGTACTTC.

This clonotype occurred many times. In nucleotides, the CDR3 is TGTGCCAGCAGGGAGGGATGGCAGAACACAGATACGCAGTATTTT. Translating gives CASREGWQNTDTQYF. V and J are TRBV6-1 and TRBJ2-3; maybe TRBD2 (6 bases). The V gene's germline CDR1 is MNHNS and CDR2 SASEGT. The CDR3 sequence is 15 residues long. Trimming took off 6 bases at V and 2 bases at J, with 15 bases between the two ends.

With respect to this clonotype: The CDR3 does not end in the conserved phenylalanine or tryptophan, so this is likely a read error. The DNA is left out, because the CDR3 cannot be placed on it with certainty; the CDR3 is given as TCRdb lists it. This chain's CDR3 is CASSIGSGANVLKI. The chain combines TRBV19 with TRBJ2-6. From its first to its last residue, the CDR3 has 14 amino acids. Germline CDR1 reads LNHDA; CDR2 reads SQIVND (reference sequence).

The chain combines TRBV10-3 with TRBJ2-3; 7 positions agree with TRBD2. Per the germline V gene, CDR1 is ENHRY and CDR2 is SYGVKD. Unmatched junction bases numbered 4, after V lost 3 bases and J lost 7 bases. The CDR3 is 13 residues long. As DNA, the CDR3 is TGTGCCATCAGTGATCCGGGGGGAAATACGCAGTATTTT. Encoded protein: CAISDPGGNTQYF.